Following are 21 T cell receptor beta chains from one sample sequenced in a study of T cells in Graves' hyperthyroidism and ophthalmopathy. Amplification targeted TCR beta CDR3 regions from RNA transcripts. Using the HTBI primer set, a first-round RT-PCR was run on the TCR CDR3. MiXCR was run by TCRdb on the multiplex PCR reads, yielding one entry per CDR3 protein. The top ten hold 28% of the sample, which has 300,000 to 450,000 distinct CDR3 sequences, approximately 14% seen once. Sequenced material: blood. The receptors here all came from a woman between 18 and 30 years old with Graves' hyperthyroidism that later progressed to Graves' ophthalmopathy.

The CDR3 nucleotides are TGCGCCAGCAGCTTGGGTCGGCAGGAGGAGACCCAGTACTTC. Its translation: CASSLGRQEETQYF. The rearrangement links TRBV5-1 to TRBJ2-5; D unresolved. CDR1 and CDR2 (germline): SGHRS, YFSETQ. Trimming left V 0 bases short and J 5 bases short, with 11 bases between. This CDR3 region has 14 residues.

The V gene is TRBV5-8, the J gene TRBJ2-1; D may be TRBD2 (5 bases). The CDR3 runs to 15 residues. The V end was cut by 0 bases, the J end by 4 bases, with 11 bases between. The V gene's germline CDR1 is SGHTS and CDR2 YDEGEE. The CDR3 reads CASSLGTAIYNEQFF. The DNA for the CDR3 is TGTGCCAGCAGCTTGGGGACTGCGATTTACAATGAGCAGTTCTTC.

This clonotype was seen ten or more times. This sequence joins TRBV20-1 and TRBJ2-7; 8 bases fit TRBD2. V dropped 7 bases and J dropped 7; count of bases not matched to a gene: 15. The CDR3 covers 14 residues. In germline, CDR1 is DFQATT, CDR2 SNEGSKA (reference sequence). In DNA form, the CDR3 reads TGCAGTGTCCGCGGGCGGGAGGCCGGCAGGGAGCAGTACTTC. Translation gives CSVRGREAGREQYF.

This clonotype was observed at least ten times. The gene calls are TRBV10-3 and TRBJ2-7; a weak D match, TRBD1 (6 bases). From germline, CDR1 is ENHRY and CDR2 SYGVKD. CDR3 size: 13 residues. Trimming pared 4 bases from V and 4 bases from J, leaving 11 bases between. The CDR3 sequence is CAISGDKGYEQYF. Here the CDR3 DNA reads TGTGCCATCAGTGGGGACAAGGGTTACGAGCAGTACTTC.

This clonotype was seen repeatedly, ten times or more. The chain is built from TRBV4-1 and TRBJ1-4, with TRBD1 matching over 9 bases. The CDR3 has 15 amino acids. Germline CDR1 reads MGHRA; CDR2 reads YSYEKL. The ends lost 0 bases at V and 7 bases at J; junction bases unmatched: 3. The CDR3 DNA reads as TGCGCCAGCAGCCAAGAAGGACAGGGGAGTGAAAAACTGTTTTTT. Residues: CASSQEGQGSEKLFF.

This clonotype turned up a few times. The chain is built from TRBV27 and TRBJ2-5; 9 nucleotides agree with TRBD2. This CDR3 region has 18 residues. Germline V lookup: CDR1 MNHEY, CDR2 SMNVEV (reference sequence). V dropped 2 bases and J dropped 5; count of bases not matched to a gene: 15. DNA for the CDR3: TGTGCCAGCAGTTTAACCCCCCTAGCGGGACCCACCAGGGAGACCCAGTACTTC. The encoded protein is CASSLTPLAGPTRETQYF.

This clonotype was picked up a small number of times. CDR3 bases: TGTGCCAGTAGTCCCCGGGACACAGGACGAGAGACCCAGTACTTC. It specifies CASSPRDTGRETQYF. V is TRBV19 and J is TRBJ2-5; D may be TRBD1 (6 bases). V was cut by 5 bases and J by 4 bases, with 17 bases left in between. The germline CDR1 and CDR2 sequences are LNHDA and SQIVND (reference sequence). There are 15 residues in the CDR3.

The gene calls are TRBV6-1 and TRBJ1-5; D gene ambiguous. V dropped 6 bases and J dropped 0 bases, with 12 bases sitting between them. The CDR3 totals 15 residues. Germline V lookup: CDR1 MNHNS, CDR2 SASEGT. Here the CDR3 reads CASSQITDSNQPQHF. The DNA of the CDR3 is TGTGCCAGCAGCCAGATTACAGATAGCAATCAGCCCCAGCATTTT.

This clonotype was detected a few times. This chain uses TRBV5-6 with TRBJ2-5; D possibly corresponds to TRBD1 (6 bases). This CDR3 comprises 14 residues. Between the trimmed V and J ends, which lost 2 bases and 2 bases, there was a span of 10 bases. Per the germline V gene, CDR1 is SGHDT and CDR2 is YYEEEE. This CDR3 reads CASSFQDRQETQYF. The CDR3 bases are TGTGCCAGCAGCTTCCAAGACAGGCAAGAGACCCAGTACTTC. The full variable domain, in which reference TRBV5-6 and TRBJ2-5 provide the parts outside the CDR3, is DAGVTQSPTHLIKTRGQQVTLRCSPKSGHDTVSWYQQALGQGPQFIFQYYEEEERQRGNFPDRFSGHQFPNYSSELNVNALLLGDSALYLCASSFQDRQETQYFGPGTRLLVL.

In its sample, this clonotype was seen many times. CDR3 in amino acids: CASSLEASDTYEQYF. In nucleotides, the CDR3 is TGTGCCAGCAGCTTAGAGGCTAGCGACACCTACGAGCAGTACTTC. This chain connects TRBV11-2 to TRBJ2-7; D may be TRBD2 (6 bases). Germline-derived CDR1 and CDR2 are SGHAT and FQNNGV. Trimming removed 0 bases at V and 2 bases at J, with 11 bases between. The CDR3 spans 15 residues.

The V and J genes are TRBV6-1 and TRBJ1-1, with D unclear. In germline, CDR1 is MNHNS, CDR2 SASEGT. The germline V and J ends were trimmed by 7 bases and 2 bases, with 14 bases remaining between them. The CDR3 totals 14 residues. CDR3 DNA: TGTGCCAGCAAGGAAATCGAGGGAAACACTGAAGCTTTCTTT. Translated: CASKEIEGNTEAFF.

The chain is built from TRBV4-3 and TRBJ2-1, with D perhaps matching TRBD2 (6 bases). The CDR3 has 13 amino acids. With 5 bases removed from V and 9 bases from J, the gap between germline ends came to 14 bases. Germline V gene lookup returns CDR1 LGHNA and CDR2 YSLEER. This CDR3 is CASSSVGGTEQFF. CDR3 sequence (DNA): TGCGCCAGCAGCTCGGTGGGGGGTACTGAGCAGTTCTTC.

V usage is TRBV7-3 and J usage is TRBJ1-1; no clear D. V was cut by 5 bases and J by 1 base, with 14 bases left in between. The CDR3 contains 15 residues. Looked up from germline, CDR1 is SGHTA and CDR2 is FQGTGA. The DNA for the CDR3 is TGTGCCAGCAGCCATTACACAGAAAGGAACACTGAAGCTTTCTTT. It translates to CASSHYTERNTEAFF.

The table lists this clonotype with many counts. The chain is built from TRBV6-6 and TRBJ2-7; D ambiguous. Trimming stripped 0 bases from V and 5 bases from J, with 8 bases between. The germline CDR1 and CDR2 sequences are MNHNY and SVGAGI (reference sequence). This CDR3 region has 13 residues. In nucleotides, the CDR3 is TGTGCCAGCAGTTACTCAGGACGCCACGAGCAGTACTTC. Translation gives CASSYSGRHEQYF.

This clonotype has a count of ten or more. The chain couples TRBV11-2 to TRBJ2-2; 9 bases match TRBD1. The CDR3 consists of 17 residues. V trimming: 4 bases; J trimming: 2 bases; junction bases outside the gene matches: 8. Germline CDR1 is SGHAT and CDR2 is FQNNGV. The CDR3 region is CASSSLGQGGNTGELFF. The DNA of the CDR3 is TGTGCCAGCAGCTCCCTGGGACAGGGTGGAAACACCGGGGAGCTGTTTTTT.

This clonotype was seen once. The chain employs TRBV24-1 and TRBJ1-2; D not resolved. Trimming stripped 3 bases from V and 1 base from J, with 14 bases between. The CDR3 is 16 residues long. Germline-derived CDR1 and CDR2 are KGHDR and SFDVKD. The CDR3 DNA follows: TGTGCCACCAGTGATCGCCACGCCGGGGTTAACTATGGCTACACCTTC. Amino acid sequence: CATSDRHAGVNYGYTF.

This clonotype was detected only a few times. The chain uses TRBV6-6 and TRBJ2-1; 8 positions match TRBD2. The CDR3 has 17 residues. Germline V gives CDR1 MNHNY, CDR2 SVGAGI (reference sequence). V shed 0 bases, J shed 8 bases, and the junction held 12 bases outside the gene matches. The chain's CDR3 is CASSYSGAGAGGDEQFF. DNA of the CDR3: TGTGCCAGCAGTTACTCGGGGGCAGGGGCCGGGGGGGATGAGCAGTTCTTC.

This clonotype was counted only a few times. This chain links TRBV25-1 with TRBJ2-5, with TRBD2 identical over 13 bases. The CDR3 is made up of 19 amino acids. V shed 1 base and J 4 bases; nucleotides not matched to a gene: 12. Germline lookup yields CDR1 MGHDK and CDR2 SYGVNS. DNA of the CDR3: TGTGCCAGCAGTGAATTGGCGGGACTAGCGGGATTGGGAGGAGAGACCCAGTACTTC. It translates to CASSELAGLAGLGGETQYF.

A few counts support this clonotype. The V gene is TRBV5-5, the J gene TRBJ1-1, with D tentatively TRBD1 (6 bases). This CDR3 comprises 15 residues. With 0 bases removed from V and 6 bases from J, the gap between germline ends came to 15 bases. Germline V lookup: CDR1 SGHKS, CDR2 YYEKEE (reference sequence). The CDR3 region is CASSLVGGRGAEAFF. DNA for the CDR3: TGTGCCAGCAGCTTGGTGGGGGGCCGGGGAGCTGAAGCTTTCTTT.

Ten or more counts support this clonotype. V gene TRBV6-1 combines with J gene TRBJ2-3; TRBD1 or TRBD2 may be the D gene (5 bases each). V lost 7 bases and J 11 bases, leaving 22 bases between the germline ends. The V gene's germline CDR1 is MNHNS and CDR2 SASEGT. The CDR3 runs to 14 residues. The chain's CDR3 is CASTPGPIENRQYF. The CDR3 DNA sequence: TGTGCCAGCACACCGGGACCTATAGAGAATAGGCAGTATTTT.

The genes are TRBV9 and TRBJ2-1, with D possibly being TRBD2 (6 bases). This CDR3 spans 15 amino acids. Trimming took off 0 bases at V and 6 bases at J, with 13 bases between the two ends. Germline CDR1 is SGDLS and CDR2 is YYNGEE. CDR3 coding DNA: TGTGCCAGCAGCGTAGTTAGCGGACCCACCAATGAGCAGTTCTTC. It translates to CASSVVSGPTNEQFF.